The TCR beta chain described here comes from a study of cytomegalovirus exposure and HLA in healthy donors. Turning to the study itself: Researchers previously reported finding more than 100 million unique TCR beta sequences from roughly 170 million T cells.

The germline V gene has CDR1 SGHDT and CDR2 YYEEEE. The CDR3 has 15 residues. Trimming took 0 bases from V and 2 from J, leaving 11 bases between them. The PCR ran on 60 Vbeta and 13 Jbeta primers. Assay: immunoSEQ multiplex PCR; the TCRdb copy retains only in-frame clones and omits some. This table holds around 100,000 clones, about 59% found once. The gene calls are TRBV5-6 and TRBJ1-2; D perhaps matches TRBD1 (6 bases). The receptor comes from a man aged 25 to 40 in good health and CMV-seropositive. Sequenced sample: PBMCs. CDR3: CASSLGQGLNYGYTF. The DNA for the CDR3 is TGTGCCAGCAGCTTGGGGCAGGGGCTAAACTATGGCTACACCTTC.